The entry below describes one T cell receptor beta chain. The antigen is not known. The CDR3 totals 15 residues. CDR1 is MDHEN and CDR2 is SYDVKM in the germline V gene. V was clipped by 5 bases and J by 1 base, with 15 bases between them. The data derive from a study of PD-L1 blockade in urothelial cancer. Study findings and constraints: Durable-benefit patients showed greater tumor-associated blood clone expansion at 3 weeks.

Each PCR reaction had synthetic TCR analog templates spiked into it. Assay: immunoSEQ multiplex PCR; the TCRdb copy retains only in-frame clones and omits some. The sample consists of 85,000 to 100,000 clones, around 86% of them appearing once. Sample time point: pretreatment peripheral blood. The study collected 1 to 8 samples per patient, pretreatment and on-treatment. Sample: PBMCs, taken around atezolizumab (anti-PD-L1) treatment. This sequence originates from a man in his 60s with urothelial cancer. V gene TRBV28 combines with J gene TRBJ2-7; tentative D call: TRBD2 (7 bases). Here the CDR3 DNA reads TGTGCCAGCAGTACCGCGGGGGCAATTTCCTACGAGCAGTACTTC. This translates into CASSTAGAISYEQYF. Filled out from reference TRBV28 and TRBJ2-7, the complete variable domain reads DVKVTQSSRYLVKRTGEKVFLECVQDMDHENMFWYRQDPGLGLRLIYFSYDVKMKEKGDIPEGYSVSREKKERFSLILESASTNQTSMYLCASSTAGAISYEQYFGPGTRLTVT.